This TCR beta chain was observed in a study of blood T cell repertoires in COVID-19. Overall study: The study drew acute and convalescent COVID-19 samples from the United States, Italy and Spain.

This CDR3 contains 15 residues. Per the original data handling: From reference gene primer amplification, estimates of nucleated cell counts were derived. Using immunoSEQ multiplex PCR, the repertoire was profiled, and TCRdb retains in-frame clones only, with some absent. V and J calls and clone size are given by that table; D and trimming were obtained from the DNA. The sample has approximately 44,000 clones; about 90% are singletons. Input material: peripheral blood. This sequence was found in a woman in her thirties or forties with acute or convalescent COVID-19. V gene TRBV21-1 combines with J gene TRBJ2-5; the tabulated D call, TRBD1, remains unverified against the DNA. TRBV21-1 is a documented pseudogene. The CDR3 reads CASSKEGQREETQYF. The CDR3 nucleotides are TGTGCCAGCAGCAAAGAGGGACAGAGGGAGGAGACCCAGTACTTC.